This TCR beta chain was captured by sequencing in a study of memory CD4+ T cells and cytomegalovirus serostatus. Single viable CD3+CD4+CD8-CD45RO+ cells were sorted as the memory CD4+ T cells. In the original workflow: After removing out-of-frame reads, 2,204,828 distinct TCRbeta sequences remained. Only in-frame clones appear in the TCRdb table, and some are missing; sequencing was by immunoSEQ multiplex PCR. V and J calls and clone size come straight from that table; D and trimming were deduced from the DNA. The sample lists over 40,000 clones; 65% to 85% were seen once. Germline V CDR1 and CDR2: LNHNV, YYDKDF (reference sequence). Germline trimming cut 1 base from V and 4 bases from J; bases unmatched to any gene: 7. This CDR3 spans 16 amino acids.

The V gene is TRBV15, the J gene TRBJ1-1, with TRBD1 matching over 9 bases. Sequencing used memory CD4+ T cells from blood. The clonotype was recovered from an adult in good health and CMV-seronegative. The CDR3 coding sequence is TGTGCCACCAGCAGAGGGCGGGGACAGGGAAGCACTGAAGCTTTCTTT. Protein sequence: CATSRGRGQGSTEAFF.